The clone carrying this TCR beta chain was picked up many times. RNA transcripts provided the source from which TCR beta CDR3 regions were amplified. With the HTBI primer set, the TCR CDR3 went through a first round of RT-PCR. TCRdb redid the calling of the multiplex PCR reads with MiXCR, one entry per CDR3 protein. The data show around 690,000 distinct CDR3 sequences, approximately 15% seen once. This entry is derived from a study of T cells in Graves' hyperthyroidism and ophthalmopathy. V lost 2 bases and J 1 base, leaving 11 bases between the germline ends. The CDR3 is made up of 15 amino acids. The germline CDR1 and CDR2 sequences are SEHNR and FQNEAQ (reference sequence).

J is TRBJ1-1 and V is TRBV7-9; no clear D. Sequencing was performed on blood. The TCR sequence derives from a man between 50 and 59 years old with Graves' hyperthyroidism. The CDR3 is CASSLLGTGNTEAFF. The CDR3 DNA is TGTGCCAGCAGCTTACTGGGTACGGGGAACACTGAAGCTTTCTTT.